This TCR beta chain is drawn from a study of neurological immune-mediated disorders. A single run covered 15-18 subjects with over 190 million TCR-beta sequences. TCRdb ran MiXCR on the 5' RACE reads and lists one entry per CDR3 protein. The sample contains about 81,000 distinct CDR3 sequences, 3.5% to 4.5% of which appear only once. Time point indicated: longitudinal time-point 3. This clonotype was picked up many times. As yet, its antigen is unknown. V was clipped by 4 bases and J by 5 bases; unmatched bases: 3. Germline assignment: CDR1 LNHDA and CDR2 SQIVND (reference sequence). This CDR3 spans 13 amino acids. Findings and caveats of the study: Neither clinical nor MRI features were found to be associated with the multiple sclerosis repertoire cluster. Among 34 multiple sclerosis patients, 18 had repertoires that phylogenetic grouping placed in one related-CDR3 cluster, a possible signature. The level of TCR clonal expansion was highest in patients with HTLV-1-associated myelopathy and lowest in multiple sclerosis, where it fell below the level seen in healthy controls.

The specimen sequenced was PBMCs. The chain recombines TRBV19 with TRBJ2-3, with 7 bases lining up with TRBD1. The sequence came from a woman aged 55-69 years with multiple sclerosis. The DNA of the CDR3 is TGTGCCAGTAGTAACCGACAGGGAGATACGCAGTATTTT. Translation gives CASSNRQGDTQYF.